The 9 T cell receptor beta chains reported below all come from one sample, sequenced in a study of T cells after yellow fever vaccination. TCRdb recomputed calls from the 5' RACE reads with MiXCR, one row per CDR3 protein. There are about 350,000 distinct CDR3 sequences in the sample; about an eighth occur only once, and 2.5% to 4% lies in the top ten. The starting material was CD4+ T cells sorted from PBMCs, obtained 15 days after the yellow fever booster vaccination. These receptors originate from a man between 18 and 29 years old who received the YFV17D yellow fever vaccine.

The chain links TRBV4-3 to TRBJ2-5; 11 nucleotides line up with TRBD2. CDR1 LGHNA and CDR2 YSLEER come from the germline V gene. After removal of 2 bases from V and 5 bases from J, the junction contained 16 bases not matched to a gene. The CDR3 consists of 19 residues. CDR3 in DNA: TGCGCCAGCAGCCAATCGCCTTACCGTGAGACTAGCGGGGCCGAGACCCAGTACTTC. It encodes CASSQSPYRETSGAETQYF.

This clonotype was counted only a few times. The chain uses TRBV2 and TRBJ1-1; possibly TRBD1 for D (5 bases). The CDR3 runs to 12 residues. CDR1 is SNHLY, CDR2 FYNNEI, per germline. Deletions cut 5 bases from V and 8 bases from J, with 12 bases between. The CDR3 DNA reads as TGTGCCAGCAGTTTCGGGGCATTAGAAGCTTTCTTT. It encodes CASSFGALEAFF.

There are a few counts of this clonotype. The chain has TRBV15 and TRBJ1-2; no clear D. V shed 0 bases and J shed 2 bases, with 13 bases lying between them. The CDR3 extends over 16 amino acids. Germline assignment: CDR1 LNHNV and CDR2 YYDKDF (reference sequence). The CDR3 DNA is TGTGCCACCAGCAGAGAGAAGGACGGAATCAACTATGGCTACACCTTC. Its protein product is CATSREKDGINYGYTF.

Ten or more counts support this clonotype. The chain recombines TRBV20-1 with TRBJ2-7, with a weak D call TRBD2 (7 bases). V lost 1 base and J lost 4, with 20 bases in between. The V gene's germline CDR1 is DFQATT and CDR2 SNEGSKA (reference sequence). The length of the CDR3 is 16 residues. The CDR3 protein is CSARVISARGAYEQYF. CDR3 coding DNA: TGCAGTGCTAGAGTTATATCTGCCCGGGGGGCATACGAGCAGTACTTC.

The chain couples TRBV5-8 to TRBJ1-3; no clear D gene. From germline, CDR1 is SGHTS and CDR2 YDEGEE. The CDR3 totals 14 residues. Trimming cost V 2 bases and J 1 base, with 7 bases left between them. DNA of the CDR3: TGTGCCAGCAGCTTTGGAATGTCTGGAAACACCATATATTTT. It yields the protein CASSFGMSGNTIYF. Together with reference TRBV5-8 and TRBJ1-3, the CDR3 gives the full variable domain: EAGVTQSPTHLIKTRGQQATLRCSPISGHTSVYWYQQALGLGLQFLLWYDEGEERNRGNFPPRFSGRQFPNYSSELNVNALELEDSALYLCASSFGMSGNTIYFGEGSWLTVV.

The chain employs TRBV6-6 and TRBJ2-5, with unresolved D. The germline CDR1 and CDR2 sequences are MNHNY and SVGAGI (reference sequence). V gave up 7 bases and J gave up 4 bases, with 16 bases separating them. The CDR3 has 14 residues. This CDR3 is CASTPDVGRETQYF. For the CDR3, the DNA is TGTGCCAGCACCCCCGATGTTGGACGAGAGACCCAGTACTTC.

This clonotype was counted between two and nine times. The rearrangement joins TRBV11-2 to TRBJ2-4; no reliable D call. Between the trimmed V and J ends, which lost 5 bases and 0 bases, there was a span of 14 bases. Germline V gene sequence: CDR1 SGHAT, CDR2 FQNNGV. The CDR3 sequence is 16 residues long. In nucleotides, the CDR3 is TGTGCCAGCAGCCCCCTCCGGCGGCTAGCCAAAAACATTCAGTACTTC. This translates into CASSPLRRLAKNIQYF. Variable domain in full (rest from reference TRBV11-2 and TRBJ2-4): EAGVAQSPRYKIIEKRQSVAFWCNPISGHATLYWYQQILGQGPKLLIQFQNNGVVDDSQLPKDRFSAERLKGVDSTLKIQPAKLEDSAVYLCASSPLRRLAKNIQYFGAGTRLSVL.

V usage is TRBV15 and J usage is TRBJ1-3; no clear D. The V and J ends lost 3 bases and 7 bases respectively, with 22 bases between them. This CDR3 spans 17 amino acids. Germline values: CDR1 LNHNV, CDR2 YYDKDF (reference sequence). CDR3 nucleotides: TGTGCCACCAGCAGCAAAAGAGGGAATCCCGACCCCAACACCATATATTTT. Translation: CATSSKRGNPDPNTIYF. Complete variable domain (other parts from reference TRBV15 and TRBJ1-3): DAMVIQNPRYQVTQFGKPVTLSCSQTLNHNVMYWYQQKSSQAPKLLFHYYDKDFNNEADTPDNFQSRRPNTSFCFLDIRSPGLGDTAMYLCATSSKRGNPDPNTIYFGEGSWLTVV.

This clonotype has more than one count but fewer than ten. This chain links TRBV5-1 with TRBJ2-4; a weak D match, TRBD1 (6 bases). Germline V gene data show CDR1 as SGHRS and CDR2 as YFSETQ. The V end lost 4 bases, the J end lost 9 bases, and 14 bases lay between the germline ends. This CDR3 is 13 amino acids long. CDR3 loop: CASSRREGGIQYF. Written as DNA, the CDR3 is TGCGCCAGCAGCCGAAGAGAAGGGGGCATTCAGTACTTC. Complete variable domain (other parts from reference TRBV5-1 and TRBJ2-4): KAGVTQTPRYLIKTRGQQVTLSCSPISGHRSVSWYQQTPGQGLQFLFEYFSETQRNKGNFPGRFSGRQFSNSRSEMNVSTLELGDSALYLCASSRREGGIQYFGAGTRLSVL.